A selection of T cell receptor beta chains follows, all from one sample in a study of blood T cell repertoires in COVID-19. TCRdb's copy holds only in-frame clones and misses some; the assay was immunoSEQ multiplex PCR. Of 240,000 or so clones in the sample, 85% to 90% were seen once. Sequenced material: PBMCs or T cells enriched from blood (not recorded which). These receptors all come from a man aged 40-49 years who had recovered from COVID-19. Each CDR3 is given with its conserved first and last residue. The D gene is left open where the match is weak. Clone size is shown for a subset of rows, as once, few, many or a class of expanded clone.

>NA|TRBJ2-3|TRBD2|TRBV2
TGTGCCAGCATCCAACTAGCGGGGGCGATGAATACGCAGTATTTT
CASIQLAGAMNTQYF
>NA|TRBJ1-4|TRBD1|TRBV7-9
TGTGCCAGCAGCCTAAGTTGGGACAGGGGGCCGACTAATGAAAAACTGTTTTTT
CASSLSWDRGPTNEKLFF
>medium-sized|TRBJ2-3|NA|TRBV6-1
TGTGCCAGCAGTGAGCCGGCGGAAACCACAGATACGCAGTATTTT
CASSEPAETTDTQYF
>NA|TRBJ1-2|NA|TRBV4-2
TGTGCCAGCAGCCAACTGGGGACGGGACTCCCGATTCATAACTATGGCTACACCTTC
CASSQLGTGLPIHNYGYTF
>NA|TRBJ1-5|NA|TRBV28
TGTGCCAGCAGTTTAATGAGAGCGGGGGGCTTTCTAAATCAGCCCCAGCATTTT
CASSLMRAGGFLNQPQHF
>NA|TRBJ1-5|NA|TRBV10-3
TGTGCCATCAGTGAATTAGGGGGACCGTATAGCAATCAGCCCCAGCATTTT
CAISELGGPYSNQPQHF
>few|TRBJ2-2|NA|TRBV7-9
TGTGCCAGCAGCTTGCGCCGAACTAACACCGGGGAGCTGTTTTTT
CASSLRRTNTGELFF
>NA|TRBJ1-1|NA|TRBV5-1
TGCGCCAGCAGCTTTAGCGACGGATCATCTATGCGGGGAGCTTTCTTT
CASSFSDGSSMRGAFF
>NA|TRBJ1-4|NA|TRBV5-1
TGCGCCAGCAGCTTGGATGGCAGGGGTGAAAAACTGTTTTTT
CASSLDGRGEKLFF
>NA|TRBJ1-2|TRBD1|TRBV12-3/TRBV12-4
TGTGCCAGCAGCCCGGGACAGAAGTATGGCTACACCTTC
CASSPGQKYGYTF
>NA|TRBJ1-2|NA|TRBV7-8
TGTGCCAGCAGCTTAGGCCAGAACATCTATGGCTACACCTTC
CASSLGQNIYGYTF
>NA|TRBJ2-3|NA|TRBV14
TGTGCCAGCAGCCTGAGGGCTGAATCAGATACGCAGTATTTT
CASSLRAESDTQYF
>NA|TRBJ2-7|TRBD2|TRBV7-9
TGTGCCAGCAGCTTAAGGGCCGCAAGGAGGGTAGCGGGAGCCTACGAGCAGTACTTC
CASSLRAARRVAGAYEQYF
>NA|TRBJ2-1|NA|TRBV27
TGTGCCAGCAGTTTAAATACGGGATCCTACAATGAGCAGTTCTTC
CASSLNTGSYNEQFF
>NA|TRBJ2-5|NA|TRBV5-4
TGTGCCAGCAGCTTGGCCACCACGGGTCAAGAGACCCAGTACTTC
CASSLATTGQETQYF
>once|TRBJ2-7|TRBD1|TRBV10-3
TGTGCCATCAGTGACCGGGACAGGGGTCAGTTCGAGCAGTACTTC
CAISDRDRGQFEQYF
>NA|TRBJ2-1|NA|TRBV7-2
TGTGCCAGCAGCCTAGGATGGACACGAGCCTACAATGAGCAGTTCTTC
CASSLGWTRAYNEQFF
>NA|TRBJ2-2|NA|TRBV5-5
TGTGCCAGCAGCCAAAATGCTGGGGGGTACGGTAACACCGGGGAGCTGTTTTTT
CASSQNAGGYGNTGELFF
>NA|TRBJ1-6|TRBD1|TRBV2
TGTGCCAGCGGTCAGGGGGTTAATTCACCCCTCCACTTT
CASGQGVNSPLHF
>NA|TRBJ1-2|NA|TRBV6-5
TGTGCCAGCAGTTACTCACGGGACTTCTATGGCTACACCTTC
CASSYSRDFYGYTF
>NA|TRBJ2-7|NA|TRBV15
TGTGCCACCAGCAGGAGGACAGATTCTTACGAGCAGTACTTC
CATSRRTDSYEQYF
>NA|TRBJ2-1|TRBD1|TRBV5-5
TGTGCCAGCAGCTTGGCCAGAGACAGGGGAATTTACAATGAGCAGTTCTTC
CASSLARDRGIYNEQFF
>few|TRBJ1-5|NA|TRBV7-2
TGTGCCAGCAGCTTCCCCCTCGGGGGGCAGGGTCAGCCCCAGCATTTT
CASSFPLGGQGQPQHF
>once|TRBJ2-5|TRBD1|TRBV10-3
TGTGCCATCAGCCCGGGACAGGGGTATCAAGAGACCCAGTACTTC
CAISPGQGYQETQYF
>many|TRBJ2-1|TRBD2|TRBV10-3
TGTGCCATCAGTGAGGGGGGGGAGGGCACCTACAATGAGCAGTTCTTC
CAISEGGEGTYNEQFF
>NA|TRBJ1-5|TRBD1|TRBV6-5
TGTGCCAGCAGTTTTGGACAGGAGGGGCAGCCCCAGCATTTT
CASSFGQEGQPQHF
>NA|TRBJ2-5|NA|TRBV27
TGTGCCAGCAGTTTTTTGGGGACTGACAAAGAGACCCAGTACTTC
CASSFLGTDKETQYF
>once|TRBJ1-2|TRBD1|TRBV5-1
TGCGCCAGCGGGGCGACAGGGGGGGACTATGGCTACACCTTC
CASGATGGDYGYTF
>NA|TRBJ1-2|NA|TRBV27
TGTGCCAGCAGTTTTGCCCCTACGGGGAACTATGGCTACACCTTC
CASSFAPTGNYGYTF
>NA|TRBJ1-4|NA|TRBV5-1
TGCGCCAGCAGCTTGGCGGGGGGCACTACTAATGAAAAACTGTTTTTT
CASSLAGGTTNEKLFF
>NA|TRBJ2-2|TRBD1|TRBV27
TGTGCCAGCAGTGCATACCCGGACAGGGCCCGAGGCACCGGGGAGCTGTTTTTT
CASSAYPDRARGTGELFF
>NA|TRBJ2-3|TRBD1|TRBV19
TGTGCCACTCGGCGCGGGACAGGGAGCACAGATACGCAGTATTTT
CATRRGTGSTDTQYF
>NA|TRBJ2-3|NA|TRBV14
TGTGCCAGCAGCCTTCGGGTCACAGATACGCAGTATTTT
CASSLRVTDTQYF
>NA|TRBJ2-7|TRBD2|TRBV28
TGTGCCAGCCGCCGGGCGGGAGGGCTGAGCGAGCAGTACTTC
CASRRAGGLSEQYF
>NA|TRBJ1-1|NA|TRBV30
TGTGCCTGGAGTCCTGGACATTTGAACACTGAAGCTTTCTTT
CAWSPGHLNTEAFF
>NA|TRBJ1-2|TRBD1|TRBV6-5
TGTGCCAGCCGGAGGGACAGGGCTAACTATGGCTACACCTTC
CASRRDRANYGYTF